What follows are 5 T cell receptor beta chains derived from one specimen sequenced in a study of identical twins. TCRdb reanalysed the 5' RACE reads using MiXCR and keeps one entry per CDR3 protein. This table has some 590,000 distinct CDR3 sequences, around 9.6% appearing once. This same sample was also taken into another study, of yellow fever vaccine responses in identical twins.

Sequencing was done on a sample of PBMCs. Receptors originate from a woman aged 18-29 years in good health.

This clonotype was observed a few times. The chain carries TRBV7-8 and TRBJ2-1, with TRBD2 matching over 11 bases. After removal of 3 bases from V and 4 bases from J, the junction contained 5 bases not matched to a gene. Per germline, CDR1 SGHVS and CDR2 FQNEAQ. The CDR3 length is 16 residues. The CDR3 sequence: CASSFASSGGYNEQFF. The CDR3, as DNA: TGTGCCAGCAGCTTTGCATCTAGCGGGGGGTACAATGAGCAGTTCTTC.

This clonotype was recorded many times. This sequence joins TRBV7-2 and TRBJ2-2; 8 nucleotides match TRBD2. Germline trimming cut 9 bases from V and 8 bases from J; bases unmatched to any gene: 8. The CDR3 runs to 13 residues. The germline gives CDR1 SGHTA, CDR2 FQGNSA. For the CDR3, the DNA is TGTGCCAGTCTGGGACTAGTTGTTGGGGAGCTGTTTTTT. It codes for CASLGLVVGELFF.

CDR3 in amino acids: CASSSLSQPQHF. Written as DNA, the CDR3 is TGTGCCAGCAGTTCCTTAAGCCAGCCCCAGCATTTT. The genes are TRBV12-3 or TRBV12-4 and TRBJ1-5; D is ambiguous. V lost 4 bases and J 7 bases, leaving 8 bases between the germline ends. The CDR3 contains 12 residues.

This clonotype turned up a few times. The rearrangement links TRBV4-1 to TRBJ2-1; 14 bases are a match to TRBD2. CDR3 length equals 15 residues. The J segment lost 9 bases and the V segment lost 3 bases, leaving 4 bases of the junction unmatched. CDR1 and CDR2 (germline): MGHRA, YSYEKL. The CDR3 loop reads CASSHGTSGGGEQFF. The CDR3 bases are TGCGCCAGCAGCCACGGGACTAGCGGGGGAGGTGAGCAGTTCTTC.

This clonotype was observed at least ten times. The V call is TRBV7-9, the J call TRBJ2-7; weak D call: TRBD1 (5 bases). This CDR3 has 15 amino acids. The V end was cut by 0 bases, the J end by 4 bases, with 13 bases between. Germline V gene lookup returns CDR1 SEHNR and CDR2 FQNEAQ (reference sequence). CDR3 bases: TGTGCCAGCAGCTTAGCGGCAGGGCCCCCGTACGAGCAGTACTTC. Residues: CASSLAAGPPYEQYF.